Listed here are 30 T cell receptor beta chains from one sample, sequenced in a study of T cells after yellow fever vaccination. Each CDR3 protein is one row after TCRdb ran MiXCR on the 5' RACE reads. This sample carries around 600,000 distinct CDR3 sequences, 9% to 15% of them seen once, and the ten largest clones take more than 13%. Sequenced here: PBMCs, sampled on the day of the yellow fever booster vaccination. The receptors come from a man aged 25 to 45 who received the YFV17D yellow fever vaccine.

As concerns this clonotype: A read error may be the cause here, since a much bigger clone is one base away. The rearrangement joins TRBV5-6 to TRBJ2-1; possibly TRBD2 for D (5 bases). The CDR3 has 14 amino acids. Germline CDR1 SGHDT, CDR2 YYEEEE. Deletions cut 5 bases from V and 6 bases from J, with 15 bases between. CDR3 region: CASRNPGCRNEQFF. CDR3 in DNA: TGTGCCAGCAGAAACCCGGGGTGTCGCAATGAGCAGTTCTTC.

J is TRBJ2-1 and V is TRBV20-1; TRBD2 agrees at 7 bases. This CDR3 region has 13 residues. Trimming took 0 bases from V and 9 from J; bases not matched to a gene: 5. Germline assignment: CDR1 DFQATT and CDR2 SNEGSKA (reference sequence). The CDR3 DNA reads as TGCAGTGCTAGAGACGCCGTAGCGGGTGAGCAGTTCTTC. It encodes CSARDAVAGEQFF.

The rearrangement links TRBV6-2 or TRBV6-3 to TRBJ2-7, with 8 bases that match TRBD2. This CDR3 region has 15 residues. Germline CDR1 MNHEY, CDR2 SVGEGT. Trimming removed 0 bases from V and 0 bases from J; junction bases left unmatched: 1. CDR3 region: CASSYSGTSSYEQYF. CDR3 coding DNA: TGTGCCAGCAGTTACTCAGGGACTAGCTCCTACGAGCAGTACTTC.

Comments on this clonotype: The junction departs from the called germline gene at one end, perhaps through a read error. The J gene is TRBJ2-5, the V gene TRBV20-1; tentative D call: TRBD2 (6 bases). The CDR3 sequence is 12 residues long. CDR1 is DFQATT, CDR2 SNEGSKA, per germline (reference sequence). CDR3 bases: TGCAGTGCTAAGGAGGGCCAAAAGACCCAGTACTTC. It specifies CSAKEGQKTQYF.

This rearrangement joins TRBV29-1 to TRBJ2-3; no reliable D call. Germline values: CDR1 SQVTM, CDR2 ANQGSEA. CDR3 size: 10 residues. V lost 8 bases and J lost 6, with 9 bases in between. The CDR3 region is CSSDGDTQYF. The CDR3, as DNA: TGCAGCTCCGACGGGGATACGCAGTATTTT.

This clonotype was detected many times. The rearrangement uses TRBV5-1 and TRBJ2-7; tentatively, D is TRBD2 (6 bases). CDR3 length equals 15 residues. Germline V gene data show CDR1 as SGHRS and CDR2 as YFSETQ. The V and J ends lost 2 bases and 4 bases respectively, with 16 bases between them. The DNA for the CDR3 is TGCGCCAGCAGCTTTGGAGGGCCGCCAACGTACGAGCAGTACTTC. Translation: CASSFGGPPTYEQYF.

V usage is TRBV6-1 and J usage is TRBJ2-1; D not resolved. There are 13 residues in the CDR3. Germline CDR1 is MNHNS and CDR2 is SASEGT. Trimming pared 6 bases from V and 4 bases from J, leaving 10 bases between. The DNA of the CDR3 is TGTGCCAGCAGATCCCAAATGTACAATGAGCAGTTCTTC. It translates to CASRSQMYNEQFF.

This clonotype was seen repeatedly, ten times or more. The chain uses TRBV20-1 and TRBJ2-7, with 7 bases fitting TRBD2. In germline, CDR1 is DFQATT, CDR2 SNEGSKA (reference sequence). V lost 3 bases and J lost 3; bases outside the gene matches: 8. The CDR3 totals 14 residues. CDR3 loop: CSASFAGEVYEQYF. CDR3 nucleotides: TGCAGTGCTAGTTTCGCGGGAGAGGTCTACGAGCAGTACTTC.

This clonotype was seen more than once but under ten times. The chain links TRBV3-1 to TRBJ2-3; TRBD2 agrees at 9 bases. CDR1 and CDR2 (germline): LGHDT, YNNKEL (reference sequence). This CDR3 comprises 16 residues. With V trimmed by 4 bases and J by 6 bases, 11 bases remained unmatched. The CDR3 here is CASSPLAGLWSDTQYF. The DNA of the CDR3 is TGTGCCAGCAGCCCTCTAGCGGGATTATGGTCTGATACGCAGTATTTT.

This clonotype was picked up a small number of times. The chain joins TRBV15 to TRBJ2-1; 8 nucleotides match TRBD2. This CDR3 is 14 amino acids long. Trimming took 10 bases from V and 7 from J; bases not matched to a gene: 12. The germline V gene encodes CDR1 LNHNV and CDR2 YYDKDF (reference sequence). The CDR3 protein is CAIQGAGVWNEQFF. The DNA for the CDR3 is TGTGCCATCCAGGGAGCGGGAGTTTGGAATGAGCAGTTCTTC.

The rearrangement joins TRBV6-2 or TRBV6-3 to TRBJ2-2; TRBD2 matches 7 bases. This CDR3 comprises 19 residues. Trimming at V came to 0 bases and at J to 1 base, leaving 11 bases not matched to a gene. Per germline, CDR1 MNHEY and CDR2 SVGEGT. CDR3 coding DNA: TGTGCCAGCAGTTACTCTCCAGGGCTAGCGGAATTGAACACCGGGGAGCTGTTTTTT. Encoded protein: CASSYSPGLAELNTGELFF.

In this sample, this clonotype turned up a few times. The chain joins TRBV12-3 or TRBV12-4 to TRBJ2-1; D may be TRBD1 or TRBD2 (5 bases each). V lost 7 bases and J lost 7, with 23 bases in between. CDR3 length equals 16 residues. CDR3 loop: CASTPLGERWENEQFF. CDR3 DNA: TGTGCCAGCACCCCCCTGGGGGAGAGGTGGGAGAATGAGCAGTTCTTC.

The V gene is TRBV9, the J gene TRBJ1-2; TRBD1 matches at 9 bases. The CDR3 covers 14 residues. V trimming: 4 bases; J trimming: 6 bases; junction bases outside the gene matches: 7. The germline CDR1 and CDR2 sequences are SGDLS and YYNGEE. CDR3 nucleotide sequence: TGTGCCAGCAGCTCAGATGGGACAGGGAATGGCTACACCTTC. Amino acids: CASSSDGTGNGYTF.

There are a few counts of this clonotype. J is TRBJ2-7 and V is TRBV12-3 or TRBV12-4, with D unclear. Trimming shortened V by 2 bases and J by 7 bases, and 12 bases separated the two germline ends. The CDR3 covers 13 residues. CDR3 protein: CASSLWGLKEQYF. The CDR3 DNA sequence: TGTGCCAGCAGTTTATGGGGTCTAAAGGAGCAGTACTTC.

The J gene is TRBJ2-5, the V gene TRBV20-1; D unclear. The CDR3 is 14 amino acids. Germline lookup yields CDR1 DFQATT and CDR2 SNEGSKA (reference sequence). V was shortened by 3 bases and J by 2 bases, with 13 bases between the two germline ends. CDR3 protein: CSASPPQQQETQYF. DNA of the CDR3: TGCAGTGCTAGCCCCCCCCAGCAGCAAGAGACCCAGTACTTC.

This clonotype has just a few counts. The gene calls are TRBV9 and TRBJ2-3; TRBD2 matches 14 bases. The junction had 8 bases not matched to a gene; V was cut back by 3 bases and J by 2 bases. The CDR3 has 18 amino acids. Looked up from germline, CDR1 is SGDLS and CDR2 is YYNGEE. CDR3 bases: TGTGCCAGCAGCGCCGGGACTAGCGGGAGTCTCCCCACAGATACGCAGTATTTT. Amino acid sequence: CASSAGTSGSLPTDTQYF.

This clonotype showed up just a few times. This rearrangement joins TRBV20-1 to TRBJ1-4; perhaps TRBD1 as D (5 bases). V gave up 0 bases and J gave up 5 bases, with 10 bases separating them. Germline V lookup: CDR1 DFQATT, CDR2 SNEGSKA (reference sequence). There are 14 residues in the CDR3. The CDR3 spells CSARDDRTNEKLFF. CDR3 bases: TGCAGTGCTAGAGACGACAGAACAAATGAAAAACTGTTTTTT.

The chain couples TRBV9 to TRBJ1-5, with D tentatively TRBD1 (5 bases). The germline V gene encodes CDR1 SGDLS and CDR2 YYNGEE. Trimming shortened V by 2 bases and J by 9 bases, and 15 bases separated the two germline ends. The CDR3 consists of 14 residues. This chain's CDR3 is CASSVEGALGPQHF. The CDR3 DNA follows: TGTGCCAGCAGCGTCGAAGGGGCACTAGGGCCCCAGCATTTT.

This clonotype was counted ten times or more. The rearrangement joins TRBV7-3 to TRBJ2-2, with D possibly matching TRBD1 (5 bases). The CDR3 runs to 12 residues. Trimming took 5 bases from V and 6 from J, leaving 7 bases between them. Germline V gene lookup returns CDR1 SGHTA and CDR2 FQGTGA. The DNA of the CDR3 is TGTGCCAGCAGCCCAGGGTCCGGGGAGCTGTTTTTT. This codes for CASSPGSGELFF.

Many counts were recorded for this clonotype. Here the CDR3 reads CASSLDPRSYEQYF. Written as DNA, the CDR3 is TGTGCCAGCAGCTTGGACCCCAGGTCCTACGAGCAGTACTTC. The rearrangement links TRBV5-5 to TRBJ2-7; D unresolved. CDR1 is SGHKS and CDR2 is YYEKEE in the germline V gene (reference sequence). Between the trimmed V and J ends, which lost 0 bases and 1 base, there was a span of 8 bases. The CDR3 is 14 amino acids.

The chain uses TRBV27 and TRBJ1-6; D gene uncertain. The V end lost 5 bases, the J end lost 7 bases, and 15 bases lay between the germline ends. The CDR3 is 15 residues long. Germline values: CDR1 MNHEY, CDR2 SMNVEV (reference sequence). CDR3 amino acids: CASSIRGLRNSPLHF. The CDR3 DNA follows: TGTGCCAGCAGTATCCGCGGGCTACGGAATTCACCCCTCCACTTT.

As to this clonotype: The junction does not match germline at one end; this may be a read error. The chain uses TRBV11-2 and TRBJ2-2, with TRBD2 as a possible D gene (6 bases). Looked up from germline, CDR1 is SGHAT and CDR2 is FQNNGV. This CDR3 is 14 amino acids long. CDR3 coding DNA: TGTGCCAGCAGCCTTAGCGGCAACACCGGGGAGCTGTGTTTT. This gives the protein CASSLSGNTGELCF.

This clonotype appeared a few times. V gene TRBV5-6 combines with J gene TRBJ2-7; TRBD1 might be the D (7 bases). CDR1 and CDR2 from the germline V gene are SGHDT and YYEEEE. With 4 bases removed from V and 4 bases from J, the gap between germline ends came to 15 bases. The CDR3 has 14 residues. CDR3: CASSGGDSHYEQYF. CDR3 nucleotides: TGTGCCAGCAGCGGCGGGGACAGCCATTACGAGCAGTACTTC. The complete variable domain, with remaining parts taken from reference TRBV5-6 and TRBJ2-7, reads DAGVTQSPTHLIKTRGQQVTLRCSPKSGHDTVSWYQQALGQGPQFIFQYYEEEERQRGNFPDRFSGHQFPNYSSELNVNALLLGDSALYLCASSGGDSHYEQYFGPGTRLTVT.

This clonotype came up a few times. The chain links TRBV9 to TRBJ2-7; D not resolved. Trimming shortened V by 5 bases and J by 5 bases, and 14 bases separated the two germline ends. The CDR3 is made up of 13 amino acids. Germline CDR1 and CDR2: SGDLS and YYNGEE. The CDR3: CASSASSENEQYF. CDR3 DNA sequence: TGTGCCAGCAGTGCGTCTAGTGAGAACGAGCAGTACTTC.

This clonotype was counted many times. The chain uses TRBV18 and TRBJ2-5, with 7 nucleotides matching TRBD1. The trim removed 3 bases at V and 3 bases at J, leaving 4 bases unmatched. Germline-derived CDR1 and CDR2 are KGHSH and LQKENI. The CDR3 consists of 14 residues. CDR3 nucleotides: TGTGCCAGCTCACCCCGCACAGGGGAAGAGACCCAGTACTTC. It specifies CASSPRTGEETQYF. The full variable domain, rest sourced from reference TRBV18 and TRBJ2-5, is NAGVMQNPRHLVRRRGQEARLRCSPMKGHSHVYWYRQLPEEGLKFMVYLQKENIIDESGMPKERFSAEFPKEGPSILRIQQVVRGDSAAYFCASSPRTGEETQYFGPGTRLLVL.

The chain combines TRBV12-3 or TRBV12-4 with TRBJ1-2, with 7 bases fitting TRBD1. V lost 6 bases, J lost 4 bases, and 11 bases stayed unmatched. CDR3 length: 15 residues. The CDR3 sequence: CASSRDRAFSYGYTF. Written as DNA, the CDR3 is TGTGCCAGCAGCCGCGACAGGGCCTTCTCCTATGGCTACACCTTC.

This clonotype was counted between two and nine times. The chain uses TRBV12-3 or TRBV12-4 and TRBJ2-4; D is uncertain. The V end was cut by 8 bases, the J end by 1 base, with 9 bases between. The CDR3 is 13 amino acids. This chain's CDR3 is CASPPRAKNIQYF. The CDR3 coding sequence is TGTGCCAGCCCCCCCAGGGCCAAAAACATTCAGTACTTC.

This chain joins TRBV4-3 and TRBJ1-2; 8 nucleotides agree with TRBD1. Germline CDR1 and CDR2: LGHNA and YSLEER. Trimming at V came to 0 bases and at J to 3 bases, leaving 3 bases not matched to a gene. This CDR3 spans 15 amino acids. The CDR3, as DNA: TGCGCCAGCAGCCAAGATAGGACAGGGTACTATGGCTACACCTTC. This translates into CASSQDRTGYYGYTF.

This clonotype was seen a handful of times. The V call is TRBV6-1, the J call TRBJ2-1; unclear D gene. Between the trimmed V and J ends, which lost 6 bases and 2 bases, there was a span of 11 bases. The CDR3 has 14 residues. The germline gives CDR1 MNHNS, CDR2 SASEGT. CDR3: CASSAPPAYNEQFF. For the CDR3, the DNA is TGTGCCAGCAGCGCCCCCCCGGCCTACAATGAGCAGTTCTTC.

The chain recombines TRBV3-1 with TRBJ2-7; 8 bases line up with TRBD2. J lost 6 bases, V lost 5 bases, and 21 bases had no gene match. The CDR3 covers 18 residues. Germline V gives CDR1 LGHDT, CDR2 YNNKEL (reference sequence). The CDR3 DNA reads as TGTGCCAGCAGCAAGGAGTTCGTCCTAGCGGGTGTCTGGAGCGAGCAGTACTTC. It yields the protein CASSKEFVLAGVWSEQYF.